This T cell receptor (beta chain) was recorded in a study of metastatic and nonmetastatic thyroid tumors. Study information: Across blood and tumor or nodule tissue, repertoires from malignant and benign thyroid patients were compared with one another. Study-level results: In both blood and tumor samples, TCR beta diversity was reported significantly higher for malignant than benign nodules.

This clone was recorded a few times. Antigen: not known. This may arise from a read error, as a much more abundant clone is one base away. None of the patients had undergone any treatment ahead of thyroid surgery. Original analysis: The study built a papillary thyroid cancer distant-metastasis classifier from CDR3 differences across clinicopathological groups. From the PCR reads, TCRdb re-called clones with MiXCR. The V and J calls shown here were made by TCRdb, not taken from the authors' results. The sample lists about 39,000 clones, approximately 20% occurring once. The receptor comes from a female donor with papillary thyroid cancer or a benign thyroid nodule (not recorded which). Some clones in this sample may be carry-over from other donors' samples. Sequencing was carried out using blood.

CDR3 region: CASSPLLVSVSGSGDEQFF. DNA of the CDR3: TGTGCTAGCAGCCCCCTTCTTGTGAGCGTGAGCGGGAGTGGAGATGAGCAGTTCTTC. V and J are TRBV4-2 and TRBJ2-1, with 8 positions matching TRBD2. The germline V gene encodes CDR1 LGHNA and CDR2 YNFKEQ. The CDR3 covers 19 residues.